What follows is one T cell receptor beta chain and its context. Antigen specificity is unknown. Measured with immunoSEQ multiplex PCR; TCRdb has only the in-frame clones, and not every one. The sample contains about 120,000 clones, 88% of which appear only once. The CDR3 sequence is 16 residues long. These data originate in a study of T cell responses to AZD1222 COVID-19 vaccine. Overall study findings and caveats: No day 14 peak samples; only post-peak repertoires were characterized.

The chain joins TRBV12-2 to TRBJ2-7; TRBD2 is the table's D call, not checked against the DNA. TRBV12-2 is a listed pseudogene. Sequenced material: peripheral blood, taken on day 0 of MenACWY control vaccination. This sequence originates from an adult in good health. In DNA, the CDR3 is TGTGCAAGTCGCTTAGCGCGGGGTTTAGCCAAATACGAGCAGTACTTC. Encoded protein: CASRLARGLAKYEQYF.